The 3 T cell receptor beta chains reported below all come from one sample, sequenced in a study of blood T cell repertoires in COVID-19. Method: immunoSEQ multiplex PCR; TCRdb's copy keeps in-frame clones and lacks some. The sample contains around 100,000 clones, more than 70% of which appear only once. Sequencing was done on a sample of peripheral blood. These receptors all stem from a human donor in a cohort sampled during active COVID-19.

The rearrangement uses TRBV5-4 and TRBJ2-3; 7 bases agree with TRBD1. Per the germline V gene, CDR1 is SGHNT and CDR2 is YYREEE (reference sequence). The V gene end was trimmed by 4 bases and the J gene end by 1 base; junction bases not matched to a gene: 3. The CDR3 is made up of 14 amino acids. In nucleotides, the CDR3 is TGTGCCAGCAGCATGGGACAGCGCACAGATACGCAGTATTTT. Protein sequence: CASSMGQRTDTQYF. The full variable domain, its missing parts supplied by reference TRBV5-4 and TRBJ2-3, is ETGVTQSPTHLIKTRGQQVTLRCSSQSGHNTVSWYQQALGQGPQFIFQYYREEENGRGNFPPRFSGLQFPNYSSELNVNALELDDSALYLCASSMGQRTDTQYFGPGTRLTVL.

The chain has TRBV6-5 and TRBJ1-3; 9 nucleotides align to TRBD1. CDR1 is MNHEY and CDR2 is SVGAGI in the germline V gene. Trimming took 2 bases from V and 0 from J; bases not matched to a gene: 2. The CDR3 has 16 residues. The CDR3 DNA sequence: TGTGCCAGCAGTTACAACAGGGGGCTCTCTGGAAACACCATATATTTT. It specifies CASSYNRGLSGNTIYF.

This clone was detected a few times. The genes are TRBV6-5 and TRBJ2-5; possible D gene TRBD2, 5 bases. The germline V gene has CDR1 MNHEY and CDR2 SVGAGI. Trimming took 9 bases from V and 4 from J, leaving 18 bases between them. This CDR3 comprises 14 residues. The CDR3 DNA follows: TGTGCCAGTGGCCGGGATGCTAGCTCAGAGACCCAGTACTTC. Protein product: CASGRDASSETQYF.